The 22 T cell receptor beta chains below all came from one sample that was sequenced in a study of T cell responses to AZD1222 COVID-19 vaccine. Produced via immunoSEQ multiplex PCR; TCRdb's table is partial and in-frame only. The sample lists about 75,000 clones; about nine tenths were seen once. The sample was peripheral blood, taken 28 days after the second AZD1222 dose. Receptor source: an adult who received the AZD1222 COVID-19 vaccine.

The gene calls are TRBV2 and TRBJ1-4, with a tentative D call TRBD1 (6 bases). Germline V lookup: CDR1 SNHLY, CDR2 FYNNEI. The CDR3 spans 14 residues. The ends were cut back, 6 bases at V and 0 bases at J, with 8 bases in the middle. CDR3 amino acids: CASRDRATNEKLFF. The CDR3 DNA reads as TGTGCCAGCAGGGACAGAGCAACTAATGAAAAACTGTTTTTT.

This clone was recorded only once. The CDR3 is CASSPTLSSYEQYF. The CDR3 bases are TGTGCCAGCAGCCCGACATTGAGCTCCTACGAGCAGTACTTC. The gene calls are TRBV3-1 (or the pseudogene TRBV3-2) and TRBJ2-7; no clear D gene. Germline V gene lookup returns CDR1 LGHDT and CDR2 YNNKEL (reference sequence). Trimming took 4 bases from V and 0 from J, leaving 10 bases between them. The CDR3 extends over 14 amino acids.

This chain uses TRBV5-6 with TRBJ1-6; weak D call: TRBD1 (6 bases). Germline V gene lookup returns CDR1 SGHDT and CDR2 YYEEEE. Between the trimmed V and J ends, which lost 0 bases and 7 bases, there was a span of 11 bases. The CDR3 extends over 15 amino acids. The CDR3, as DNA: TGTGCCAGCAGCTTGGGCAGGGGTCTCAATTCACCCCTCCACTTT. Its translation: CASSLGRGLNSPLHF.

The chain couples TRBV7-2 to TRBJ2-1; 7 bases line up with TRBD2. Germline V lookup: CDR1 SGHTA, CDR2 FQGNSA. The CDR3 runs 14 residues. The J segment lost 6 bases and the V segment lost 1 base, leaving 3 bases of the junction unmatched. The CDR3 loop is CASSLGVAGNEQFF. For the CDR3, the DNA is TGTGCCAGCAGCTTAGGTGTAGCGGGCAATGAGCAGTTCTTC.

This rearrangement joins TRBV3-1 (or the pseudogene TRBV3-2) to TRBJ2-2; no clear D gene. Germline V CDR1 and CDR2: LGHDT, YNNKEL (reference sequence). V lost 0 bases, J lost 4 bases, and 12 bases lay in between. There are 16 residues in the CDR3. Written as DNA, the CDR3 is TGTGCCAGCAGCCAAGATCAGTGGCTTGTCACCGGGGAGCTGTTTTTT. Encoded protein: CASSQDQWLVTGELFF.

This chain links TRBV18 with TRBJ2-3; TRBD1 or TRBD2 may be the D gene (6 bases each). Germline V gene lookup returns CDR1 KGHSH and CDR2 LQKENI. This CDR3 is built from 13 residues. Trimming removed 6 bases from V and 2 bases from J, with 9 bases in between. The CDR3 sequence is CASSGGVTDTQYF. The CDR3 DNA is TGTGCCAGCTCCGGGGGCGTCACAGATACGCAGTATTTT.

The J gene is TRBJ1-5, the V gene TRBV7-9, with 8 bases aligning to TRBD1. The CDR3 loop spans 16 amino acids. V lost 1 base and J lost 3; bases outside the gene matches: 5. Per the germline V gene, CDR1 is SEHNR and CDR2 is FQNEAQ (reference sequence). The CDR3, as DNA: TGTGCCAGCAGCTTAGGGGGACAGGTCCCCAATCAGCCCCAGCATTTT. Protein: CASSLGGQVPNQPQHF.

CDR3 sequence reads: CAWRDRDNSPLHF. The CDR3 DNA is TGTGCCTGGCGGGACAGGGATAATTCACCCCTCCACTTT. V gene TRBV30 combines with J gene TRBJ1-6, with 9 nucleotides matching TRBD1. There are 13 residues in the CDR3. Germline V lookup: CDR1 GTSNPN, CDR2 SVGIG (reference sequence). The V segment lost 5 bases and the J segment 5 bases; nucleotides outside the gene matches: 1. The whole variable domain, remainder taken from reference TRBV30 and TRBJ1-6, is SQTIHQWPATLVQPVGSPLSLECTVEGTSNPNLYWYRQAAGRGLQLLFYSVGIGQISSEVPQNLSASRPQDRQFILSSKKLLLSDSGFYLCAWRDRDNSPLHFGNGTRLTVT.

The V call is TRBV28, the J call TRBJ2-7, with TRBD1 matching 7 bases. CDR3 length: 12 amino acids. V gave up 5 bases and J gave up 12 bases; unmatched junction bases: 10. CDR1 MDHEN and CDR2 SYDVKM come from the germline V gene. DNA for the CDR3: TGTGCCAGCAGTCTAAACCGGGACAGATGGTACTTC. Amino acid sequence: CASSLNRDRWYF. The full variable domain, its missing parts supplied by reference TRBV28 and TRBJ2-7, is DVKVTQSSRYLVKRTGEKVFLECVQDMDHENMFWYRQDPGLGLRLIYFSYDVKMKEKGDIPEGYSVSREKKERFSLILESASTNQTSMYLCASSLNRDRWYFGPGTRLTVT.

The V gene is TRBV30, the J gene TRBJ1-1; D may be TRBD1 (5 bases). CDR1 and CDR2 from the germline V gene are GTSNPN and SVGIG (reference sequence). Trimming removed 8 bases from V and 4 bases from J, with 14 bases in between. The CDR3 contains 12 residues. CDR3 sequence: CARDRMFTEAFF. The CDR3 bases are TGTGCCCGTGACAGAATGTTCACTGAAGCTTTCTTT.

This chain uses TRBV9 with TRBJ1-2; 8 nucleotides agree with TRBD1. With 0 bases clipped from V and 5 bases from J, the junction kept 3 bases outside the gene matches. This CDR3 is built from 14 residues. Germline V gives CDR1 SGDLS, CDR2 YYNGEE. The CDR3 reads CASSVVGQGYGYTF. The CDR3 DNA reads TGTGCCAGCAGCGTAGTTGGACAGGGTTATGGCTACACCTTC.

The rearrangement joins TRBV10-3 to TRBJ1-1; possible D gene TRBD1, 5 bases. The CDR3 has 18 residues. Trimming removed 0 bases at V and 0 bases at J, with 17 bases between. The germline CDR1 and CDR2 sequences are ENHRY and SYGVKD. This CDR3 is CAISESIVTRGLNTEAFF. The CDR3 DNA reads TGTGCCATCAGTGAGTCGATCGTCACTCGGGGGTTGAACACTGAAGCTTTCTTT.

This chain connects TRBV7-8 to TRBJ2-7, with 7 bases aligning to TRBD2. V trimming: 5 bases; J trimming: 1 base; junction bases outside the gene matches: 8. Germline assignment: CDR1 SGHVS and CDR2 FQNEAQ. The CDR3 is 15 amino acids. In DNA, the CDR3 is TGTGCCAGCAGCCGATGGGGGGGATCGTCCTACGAGCAGTACTTC. It specifies CASSRWGGSSYEQYF.

This chain links TRBV19 with TRBJ1-6; TRBD1 is a possible D gene (6 bases). The CDR3 spans 13 residues. Per the germline V gene, CDR1 is LNHDA and CDR2 is SQIVND (reference sequence). V was clipped by 7 bases and J by 8 bases, with 12 bases between them. This CDR3 is CASIGRGDSPLHF. CDR3 DNA sequence: TGTGCCAGTATCGGGAGGGGGGATTCACCCCTCCACTTT.

This clone was detected a few times. The chain joins TRBV5-6 to TRBJ2-1; TRBD1 or TRBD2 may be the D gene (5 bases each). The V gene's germline CDR1 is SGHDT and CDR2 YYEEEE. Trimming removed 2 bases from V and 3 bases from J, with 15 bases in between. CDR3 length equals 16 residues. This chain's CDR3 is CASSLHIGADYNEQFF. The DNA of the CDR3 is TGTGCCAGCAGCTTACATATCGGGGCAGACTACAATGAGCAGTTCTTC.

V and J are TRBV7-9 and TRBJ1-3; no definite D call. This CDR3 contains 16 residues. Germline lookup yields CDR1 SEHNR and CDR2 FQNEAQ (reference sequence). The V and J ends lost 2 bases and 2 bases respectively, with 13 bases between them. The CDR3 nucleotides read TGTGCCAGCAGCTTACTATTAGGTCAGGCTGGAAACACCATATATTTT. It codes for CASSLLLGQAGNTIYF.

The V and J genes are TRBV19 and TRBJ1-6, with TRBD1 as a possible D gene (5 bases). The CDR3 length is 14 residues. CDR1 and CDR2 from the germline V gene are LNHDA and SQIVND (reference sequence). V was shortened by 3 bases and J by 7 bases, with 10 bases between the two germline ends. As DNA, the CDR3 is TGTGCCAGTAGTATTGGACACGAGAATTCACCCCTCCACTTT. Encoded protein: CASSIGHENSPLHF. The full variable domain, with the rest looked up from reference TRBV19 and TRBJ1-6, is DGGITQSPKYLFRKEGQNVTLSCEQNLNHDAMYWYRQDPGQGLRLIYYSQIVNDFQKGDIAEGYSVSREKKESFPLTVTSAQKNPTAFYLCASSIGHENSPLHFGNGTRLTVT.

The chain has TRBV2 and TRBJ2-1, with 7 positions matching TRBD2. CDR1 is SNHLY and CDR2 is FYNNEI in the germline V gene. There are 17 residues in the CDR3. CDR3 nucleotide sequence: TGTGCGACATCCCCGGGGAGGGACCATAGCTCCTACAATGAGCAGTTCTTC. Protein sequence: CATSPGRDHSSYNEQFF.

The chain combines TRBV6-6 with TRBJ1-2; the D is unclear. The V gene lost 5 bases and the J gene lost 8 bases, with 18 bases spanning the gap. The CDR3 covers 14 residues. Germline V gives CDR1 MNHNY, CDR2 SVGAGI (reference sequence). CDR3 bases: TGTGCCAGCAGTCGACCTCCCGAGGATCAGGGCTACACCTTC. Translation gives CASSRPPEDQGYTF.

The V gene is TRBV4-2, the J gene TRBJ2-5, with D hard to call. V gave up 2 bases and J gave up 2 bases, with 15 bases separating them. Germline loops: CDR1 LGHNA, CDR2 YNFKEQ. The length of the CDR3 is 16 residues. The CDR3 is CASSQNGGIRQETQYF. CDR3 DNA: TGTGCCAGCAGCCAAAACGGCGGAATCAGACAAGAGACCCAGTACTTC.

This clone was seen once. The rearrangement joins TRBV25-1 to TRBJ1-1; a weak D match, TRBD1 (6 bases). The CDR3 consists of 13 residues. With 6 bases removed from V and 0 bases from J, the gap between germline ends came to 8 bases. Germline V gene lookup returns CDR1 MGHDK and CDR2 SYGVNS. CDR3 sequence reads: CASRTGLNTEAFF. The DNA for the CDR3 is TGTGCCAGCAGGACAGGTCTGAACACTGAAGCTTTCTTT.

The table lists this clone with a count of one. The chain joins TRBV27 to TRBJ1-1, with D perhaps matching TRBD1 (6 bases). V lost 4 bases and J lost 1, with 13 bases in between. The germline V gene has CDR1 MNHEY and CDR2 SMNVEV (reference sequence). This CDR3 is built from 15 residues. The CDR3 DNA reads as TGTGCCAGCAGTTCAACCTGGACAGAGAACACTGAAGCTTTCTTT. It yields the protein CASSSTWTENTEAFF.